This paragraph covers one T cell receptor (beta chain) sequence. Patients aged 18 to 65 had newly diagnosed hyperthyroidism that had lasted under 2 months. This specimen comes from a study of T cells in Graves' hyperthyroidism and ophthalmopathy. TCR beta CDR3 region amplification was performed from RNA transcripts. An initial round of RT-PCR targeting the TCR CDR3 relied on the HTBI primer set. TCRdb reprocessed the multiplex PCR reads with MiXCR, giving one entry per CDR3 protein. This sample has about 350,000 distinct CDR3 sequences, with about 18% found just once. V was clipped by 0 bases and J by 2 bases; unmatched bases: 7. The CDR3 is made up of 18 amino acids. Germline lookup yields CDR1 SGHTS and CDR2 YDEGEE.

Sequencing was performed on blood. The chain carries TRBV5-8 and TRBJ2-2; 10 bases fit TRBD2. The TCR originated in a woman aged 25-40 years with Graves' hyperthyroidism that later progressed to Graves' ophthalmopathy. The CDR3, as DNA: TGTGCCAGCAGCTTGGCCGGGACTAGCGAGCTTAACACCGGGGAGCTGTTTTTT. Protein: CASSLAGTSELNTGELFF. Full variable domain (outside the CDR3, taken from reference TRBV5-8 and TRBJ2-2): EAGVTQSPTHLIKTRGQQATLRCSPISGHTSVYWYQQALGLGLQFLLWYDEGEERNRGNFPPRFSGRQFPNYSSELNVNALELEDSALYLCASSLAGTSELNTGELFFGEGSRLTVL.